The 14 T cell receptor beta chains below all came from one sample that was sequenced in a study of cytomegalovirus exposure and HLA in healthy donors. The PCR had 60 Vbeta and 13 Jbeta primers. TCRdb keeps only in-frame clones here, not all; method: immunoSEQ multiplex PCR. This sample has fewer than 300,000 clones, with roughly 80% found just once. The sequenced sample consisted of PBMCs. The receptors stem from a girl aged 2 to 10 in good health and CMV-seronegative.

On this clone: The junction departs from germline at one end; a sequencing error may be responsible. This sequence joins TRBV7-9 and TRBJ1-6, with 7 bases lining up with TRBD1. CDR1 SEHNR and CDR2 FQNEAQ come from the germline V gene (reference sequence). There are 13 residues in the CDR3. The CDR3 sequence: CSSSPGGMSPLHF. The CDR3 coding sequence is TGTTCCAGCAGCCCAGGGGGGATGTCACCCCTCCACTTT.

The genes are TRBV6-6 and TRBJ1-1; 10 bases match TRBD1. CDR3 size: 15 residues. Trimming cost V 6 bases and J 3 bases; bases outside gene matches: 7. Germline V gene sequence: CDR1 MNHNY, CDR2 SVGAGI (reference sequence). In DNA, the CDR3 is TGTGCCAGCAGAATGAGGACAGGGGGGTACACTGAAGCTTTCTTT. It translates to CASRMRTGGYTEAFF.

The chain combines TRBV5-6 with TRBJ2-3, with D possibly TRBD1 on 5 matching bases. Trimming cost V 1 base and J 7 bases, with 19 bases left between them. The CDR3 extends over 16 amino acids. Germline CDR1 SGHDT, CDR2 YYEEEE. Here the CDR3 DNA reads TGTGCCAGCAGCTTGATGCCAGGGCGCAGCATAAATACGCAGTATTTT. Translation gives CASSLMPGRSINTQYF.

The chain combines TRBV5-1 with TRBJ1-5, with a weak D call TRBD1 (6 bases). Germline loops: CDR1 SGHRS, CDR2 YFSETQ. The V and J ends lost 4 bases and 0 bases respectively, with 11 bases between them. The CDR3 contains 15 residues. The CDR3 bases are TGCGCCAGCAGCCCGGGACACTTTAGCAATCAGCCCCAGCATTTT. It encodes CASSPGHFSNQPQHF.

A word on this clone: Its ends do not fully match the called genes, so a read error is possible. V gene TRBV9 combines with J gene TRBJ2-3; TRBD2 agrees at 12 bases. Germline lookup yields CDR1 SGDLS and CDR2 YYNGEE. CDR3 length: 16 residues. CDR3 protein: CASSIKLAGGTDTQYF. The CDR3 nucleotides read TGTGCCAGCAGCATTAAACTAGCGGGGGGCACCGATACGCAGTATTTT.

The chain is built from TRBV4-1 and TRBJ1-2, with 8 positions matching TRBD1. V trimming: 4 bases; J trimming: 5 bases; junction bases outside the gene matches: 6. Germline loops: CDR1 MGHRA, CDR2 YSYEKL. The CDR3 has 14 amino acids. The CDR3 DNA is TGCGCCAGCAGCCCAGACAGGGGAGCTTATGGCTACACCTTC. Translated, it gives CASSPDRGAYGYTF.

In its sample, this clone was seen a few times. The CDR3, as DNA: TGCGCCAGCAGCTTGGCGACTAGCGGGGGCTACGAGCAGTACTTC. Residues: CASSLATSGGYEQYF. The chain links TRBV5-1 to TRBJ2-7, with TRBD2 identical over 12 bases. The CDR3 totals 15 residues. CDR1 and CDR2 (germline): SGHRS, YFSETQ. The J segment lost 3 bases and the V segment lost 0 bases, leaving 1 base of the junction unmatched.

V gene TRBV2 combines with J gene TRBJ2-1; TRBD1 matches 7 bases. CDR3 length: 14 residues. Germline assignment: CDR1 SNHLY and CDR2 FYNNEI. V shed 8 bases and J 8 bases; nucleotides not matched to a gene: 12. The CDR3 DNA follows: TGTGCCAGCGTTCGAGGACGACAGGGCGATGAGCAGTTCTTC. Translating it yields CASVRGRQGDEQFF.

DNA for the CDR3: TGTGCCAGCAGCGTCGCGACAGGAGCCTACGAGCAGTACTTC. Translated, it gives CASSVATGAYEQYF. The chain recombines TRBV7-8 with TRBJ2-7; the D gene is possibly TRBD1 (6 bases). This CDR3 region has 14 residues. CDR1 is SGHVS and CDR2 is FQNEAQ in the germline V gene. Trimming took off 5 bases at V and 2 bases at J, with 13 bases between the two ends.

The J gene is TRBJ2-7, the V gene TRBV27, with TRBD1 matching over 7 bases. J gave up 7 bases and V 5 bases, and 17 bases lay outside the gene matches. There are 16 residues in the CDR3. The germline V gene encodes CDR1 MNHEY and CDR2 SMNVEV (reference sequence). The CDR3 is CASSLIGPTGTLEQYF. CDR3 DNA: TGTGCCAGCAGTCTTATAGGGCCGACAGGGACCTTGGAGCAGTACTTC.

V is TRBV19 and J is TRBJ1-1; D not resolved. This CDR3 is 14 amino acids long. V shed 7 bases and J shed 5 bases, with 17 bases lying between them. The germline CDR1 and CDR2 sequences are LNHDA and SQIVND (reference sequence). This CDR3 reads CASKAGGFLTEAFF. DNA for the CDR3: TGTGCCAGTAAAGCGGGCGGATTTCTGACTGAAGCTTTCTTT.

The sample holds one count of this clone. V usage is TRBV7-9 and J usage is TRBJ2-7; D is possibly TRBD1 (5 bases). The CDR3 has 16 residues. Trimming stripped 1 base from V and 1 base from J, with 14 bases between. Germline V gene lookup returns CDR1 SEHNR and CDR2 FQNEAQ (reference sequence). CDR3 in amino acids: CASSLGWGRESYEQYF. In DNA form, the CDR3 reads TGTGCCAGCAGCTTAGGATGGGGCAGGGAATCCTACGAGCAGTACTTC.

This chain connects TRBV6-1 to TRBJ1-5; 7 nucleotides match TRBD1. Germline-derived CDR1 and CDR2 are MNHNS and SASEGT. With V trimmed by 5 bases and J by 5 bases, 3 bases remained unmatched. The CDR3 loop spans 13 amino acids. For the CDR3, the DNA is TGTGCCAGCAGTTTTCAGGGGGATCAGCCCCAGCATTTT. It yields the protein CASSFQGDQPQHF.

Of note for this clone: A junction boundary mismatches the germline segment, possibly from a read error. The CDR3 sequence is CASSFGDRTSEKLFF. CDR3 DNA sequence: TGTGCCAGCAGTTTTGGGGACAGGACTAGTGAAAAACTGTTTTTT. The rearrangement joins TRBV27 to TRBJ1-4, with 8 bases fitting TRBD1. The V gene's germline CDR1 is MNHEY and CDR2 SMNVEV (reference sequence). This CDR3 is 15 amino acids long.